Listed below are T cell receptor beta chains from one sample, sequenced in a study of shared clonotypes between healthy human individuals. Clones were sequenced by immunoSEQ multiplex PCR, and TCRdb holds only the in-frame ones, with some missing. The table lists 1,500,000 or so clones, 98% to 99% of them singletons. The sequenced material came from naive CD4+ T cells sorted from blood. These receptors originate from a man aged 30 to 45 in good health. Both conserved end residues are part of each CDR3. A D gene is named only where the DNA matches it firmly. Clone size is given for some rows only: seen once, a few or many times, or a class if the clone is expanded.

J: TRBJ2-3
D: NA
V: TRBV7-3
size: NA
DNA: TGTGCCAGCAGCCTAACTACCATCACAGATACGCAGTATTTT
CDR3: CASSLTTITDTQYF

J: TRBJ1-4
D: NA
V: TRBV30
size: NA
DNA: TGTGCCTGGATTGCTCGGAATGAAAAACTGTTTTTT
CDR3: CAWIARNEKLFF

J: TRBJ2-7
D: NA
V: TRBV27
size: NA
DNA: TGTGCCAGCAGTCCCCGGGGTGGCCGCCCATCGACGCAGTACTTC
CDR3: CASSPRGGRPSTQYF

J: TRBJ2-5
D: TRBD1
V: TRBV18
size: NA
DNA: TGTGCCAGCTCGTTCCTCGGGACAGGGAAAGAGACCCAGTACTTC
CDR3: CASSFLGTGKETQYF

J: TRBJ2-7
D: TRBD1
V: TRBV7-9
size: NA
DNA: TGTGCCAGCAGCATGGGACAGGCCCCCCCCGACGAGCAGTACTTC
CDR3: CASSMGQAPPDEQYF

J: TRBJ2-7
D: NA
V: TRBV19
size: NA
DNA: TGTGCCAGTAGTACAGGGACCTACGAGCAGTACTTC
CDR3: CASSTGTYEQYF

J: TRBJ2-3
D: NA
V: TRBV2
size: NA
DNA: TGTGCCAGCAGTCGAGCAGATACGCAGTATTTT
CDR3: CASSRADTQYF

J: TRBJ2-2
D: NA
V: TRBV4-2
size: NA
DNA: TGTGCCAGCAGCCAAGGAGAGGGCCTCACCGGGGAGCTGTTTTTT
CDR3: CASSQGEGLTGELFF

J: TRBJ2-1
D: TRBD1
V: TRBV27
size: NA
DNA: TGTGCCAGCAGTTCGTACCAGACAGGGGCTCGAGCCTACAATGAGCAGTTCTTC
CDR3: CASSSYQTGARAYNEQFF

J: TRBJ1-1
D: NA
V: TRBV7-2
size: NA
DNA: TGTGCCAGCAGCTCAATAGCCCCTGGCCCCTTGGGGGTGGTCACTGAAGCTTTCTTT
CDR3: CASSSIAPGPLGVVTEAFF

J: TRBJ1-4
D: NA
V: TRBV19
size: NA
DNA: TGTGCCAGCAGAAGTCCGGGAAGGGTAGACGAAAAACTGTTTTTT
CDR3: CASRSPGRVDEKLFF

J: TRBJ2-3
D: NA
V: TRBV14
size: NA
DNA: TGTGCCAGCAGCCCTAGACTGGGGAGCACAGATACGCAGTATTTT
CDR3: CASSPRLGSTDTQYF

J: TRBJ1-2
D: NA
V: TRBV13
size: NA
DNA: TGTGCCAGCAGCCGGATACGCAATGGCTACACCTTC
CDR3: CASSRIRNGYTF

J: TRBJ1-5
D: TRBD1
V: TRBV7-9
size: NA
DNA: TGTGCCAGCAGCTGGACAGGTCAGCCCCAGCATTTT
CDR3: CASSWTGQPQHF

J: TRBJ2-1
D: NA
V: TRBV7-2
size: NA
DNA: TGTGCCAGCAGCTCCACAGGGAACGGAGAGCAGTTCTTC
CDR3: CASSSTGNGEQFF

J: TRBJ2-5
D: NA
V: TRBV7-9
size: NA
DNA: TGTGCCAGCAGCCCCTATGAAGAGACCCAGTACTTC
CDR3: CASSPYEETQYF

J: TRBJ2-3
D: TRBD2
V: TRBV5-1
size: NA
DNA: TGCGCCAGCAGCTTGGTATCTAGCGGTCGCACAGATACGCAGTATTTT
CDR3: CASSLVSSGRTDTQYF

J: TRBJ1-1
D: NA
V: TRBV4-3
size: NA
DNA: TGCGCCAGCAGCCAAGGGACAGTGAACACTGAAGCTTTCTTT
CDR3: CASSQGTVNTEAFF

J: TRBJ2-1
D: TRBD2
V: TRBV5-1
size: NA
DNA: TGCGCCAGCAGCGGCACTAGCGACCACAATGAGCAGTTCTTC
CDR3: CASSGTSDHNEQFF

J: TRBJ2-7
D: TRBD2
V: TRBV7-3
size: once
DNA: TGTGCCAGCAGCCTCACTAGCGAGTCCTACGAGCAGTACTTC
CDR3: CASSLTSESYEQYF

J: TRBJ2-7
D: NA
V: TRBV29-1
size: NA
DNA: TGCAGCGTTGGGATCTCCTACGAGCAGTACTTC
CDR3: CSVGISYEQYF

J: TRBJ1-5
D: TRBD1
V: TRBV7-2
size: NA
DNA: TGTGCCAGCAGCTCATACGGGACAGGGAAAAATCAGCCCCAGCATTTT
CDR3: CASSSYGTGKNQPQHF

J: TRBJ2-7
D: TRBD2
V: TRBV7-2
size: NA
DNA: TGTGCCAGCAGCTTAAACCTGGGACTAGCGTTGAAATACGAGCAGTACTTC
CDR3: CASSLNLGLALKYEQYF

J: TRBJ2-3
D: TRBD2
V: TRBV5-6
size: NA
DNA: TGTGCCAGCAGCACCGGACTAGCGGGGCTCGCTACGCAGTATTTT
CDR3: CASSTGLAGLATQYF

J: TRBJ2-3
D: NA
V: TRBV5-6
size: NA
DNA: TGTGCCAGCAGCCGCCAGACTGGCGGCACAGATACGCAGTATTTT
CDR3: CASSRQTGGTDTQYF

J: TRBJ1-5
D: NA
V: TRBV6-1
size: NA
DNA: TGTGCCAGCAGTGAAGGGCGAGGACAGCCCCAGCATTTT
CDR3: CASSEGRGQPQHF

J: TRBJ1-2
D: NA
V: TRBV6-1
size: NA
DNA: TGTGCCAGCAGTAACCCATATGGCTACACCTTC
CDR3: CASSNPYGYTF

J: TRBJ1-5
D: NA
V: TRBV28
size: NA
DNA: TGTGCCAGCAGTTTCCCAGACAATATTCAGCCCCAGCATTTT
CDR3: CASSFPDNIQPQHF